This T cell receptor (beta chain) was obtained from a study of T cell responses to AZD1222 COVID-19 vaccine. Study-wide points: Clonal diversity was possibly underestimated, and white British individuals and females predominated among donors.

The CDR3 consists of 16 residues. The germline gives CDR1 LNHNV, CDR2 YYDKDF (reference sequence). V lost 1 base to trimming and J lost 6 bases, with 17 bases between them. Only in-frame clones appear in the TCRdb table, and some are missing; sequencing was by immunoSEQ multiplex PCR. The sample holds some 180,000 clones, approximately 95% seen once. With respect to this clone: What it recognizes is unknown.

This clonotype was obtained from an adult who received the MenACWY meningococcal vaccine as a control. The sequences come from peripheral blood, collected 28 days after the second dose of the MenACWY control vaccine. V and J are TRBV15 and TRBJ2-3; D possibly corresponds to TRBD2 (6 bases). CDR3 DNA sequence: TGTGCCACCAGCAGAGGGGGGGTCCGGGGCTCGGATACGCAGTATTTT. Protein sequence: CATSRGGVRGSDTQYF.